The next 24 T cell receptor beta chains were all read from a single sample in a study of identical twins. One entry per CDR3 protein results from TCRdb running MiXCR on the 5' RACE reads. The sample has 500,000 or so distinct CDR3 sequences, 14% seen once; the top ten hold roughly 0.56%. This sample was shared with a second study, whose subject was yellow fever vaccine responses in identical twins.

Source material: CD4+ T cells sorted from blood. The receptor source for this set is a woman younger than 35 in good health.

The table lists this clonotype with a few counts. Germline and junction disagree at one end, which may indicate a read error. This chain connects TRBV27 to TRBJ2-3, with D perhaps TRBD1 (6 bases). Germline loops: CDR1 MNHEY, CDR2 SMNVEV (reference sequence). This CDR3 has 14 residues. CDR3 in amino acids: CASTLGGSTDTQYF. The CDR3 region has the DNA TGTGCCAGCACTTTAGGGGGATCCACAGATACGCAGTATTTT.

This clonotype was picked up a small number of times. The V call is TRBV24-1, the J call TRBJ1-5, with 7 bases fitting TRBD1. CDR1 is KGHDR and CDR2 is SFDVKD in the germline V gene. With V trimmed by 3 bases and J by 2 bases, 6 bases remained unmatched. The CDR3 totals 16 residues. In nucleotides, the CDR3 is TGTGCCACCAGTGATCCCCGACAGGGCGGCAATCAGCCCCAGCATTTT. Translated: CATSDPRQGGNQPQHF.

The genes are TRBV5-1 and TRBJ2-3; no clear D. V was clipped by 1 base and J by 5 bases, with 11 bases between them. CDR3 size: 14 residues. CDR1 and CDR2 (germline): SGHRS, YFSETQ. The CDR3 nucleotides are TGCGCCAGCAGCTTGAAAGTTTCCGGAGATACGCAGTATTTT. Protein product: CASSLKVSGDTQYF.

In its sample, this clonotype was seen once. This chain uses TRBV19 with TRBJ2-4; 7 positions agree with TRBD2. Germline CDR1 is LNHDA and CDR2 is SQIVND (reference sequence). The J segment lost 5 bases and the V segment lost 6 bases, leaving 7 bases of the junction unmatched. This CDR3 contains 14 residues. This CDR3 is CASRVSGTQNIQYF. The CDR3, as DNA: TGTGCCAGTAGAGTAAGCGGGACCCAAAACATTCAGTACTTC.

The table lists this clonotype with a few counts. The chain combines TRBV20-1 with TRBJ2-1; 9 positions match TRBD2. CDR3 length: 14 amino acids. The trim removed 3 bases at V and 9 bases at J, leaving 9 bases unmatched. Germline CDR1 reads DFQATT; CDR2 reads SNEGSKA (reference sequence). This CDR3 reads CSARSLAGNSEQFF. DNA of the CDR3: TGCAGTGCTAGGTCGCTAGCGGGAAACTCTGAGCAGTTCTTC.

This clonotype was counted a few times. This chain uses TRBV6-5 with TRBJ1-6; D uncertain. V dropped 2 bases and J dropped 11 bases, with 7 bases sitting between them. Germline V lookup: CDR1 MNHEY, CDR2 SVGAGI. The CDR3 sequence is 12 residues long. The CDR3 nucleotides read TGTGCCAGCAGTTACCGGAAGGCACCCCTCCACTTT. This gives the protein CASSYRKAPLHF.

This clonotype was seen more than once but under ten times. The rearrangement links TRBV7-2 to TRBJ2-3; no clear D. Germline V gene sequence: CDR1 SGHTA, CDR2 FQGNSA. V lost 3 bases and J 7 bases, leaving 8 bases between the germline ends. The CDR3 totals 12 residues. The CDR3 coding sequence is TGTGCCAGCAGCTTTGAGCGAAATACGCAGTATTTT. It translates to CASSFERNTQYF.

This clonotype was counted a few times. The J gene is TRBJ2-3, the V gene TRBV11-2; D is possibly TRBD1 or TRBD2 (5 bases each). Trimming left V 3 bases short and J 2 bases short, with 12 bases between. The CDR3 is 15 residues long. Germline V gene data show CDR1 as SGHAT and CDR2 as FQNNGV. The CDR3 DNA sequence: TGTGCCAGCAGCTTCCGGGACGGGTTCACAGATACGCAGTATTTT. It yields the protein CASSFRDGFTDTQYF.

The chain has TRBV28 and TRBJ1-1; D uncertain. Looked up from germline, CDR1 is MDHEN and CDR2 is SYDVKM. The V gene lost 2 bases and the J gene lost 7 bases, with 14 bases spanning the gap. The CDR3 has 14 amino acids. The CDR3 reads CASSLGLGVVEAFF. CDR3 sequence (DNA): TGTGCCAGCAGTTTAGGCCTCGGGGTGGTTGAAGCTTTCTTT. Full variable domain (outside the CDR3, taken from reference TRBV28 and TRBJ1-1): DVKVTQSSRYLVKRTGEKVFLECVQDMDHENMFWYRQDPGLGLRLIYFSYDVKMKEKGDIPEGYSVSREKKERFSLILESASTNQTSMYLCASSLGLGVVEAFFGQGTRLTVV.

This clonotype was detected only a few times. CDR3 coding DNA: TGTGCCAGCAGCTCATTAGTAGGCGGCACCGGGGAGCTGTTTTTT. Translation: CASSSLVGGTGELFF. The chain recombines TRBV11-3 with TRBJ2-2; no reliable D call. CDR3 length equals 15 residues. Looked up from germline, CDR1 is SGHNT and CDR2 is YENEEA. V lost 4 bases and J 4 bases, leaving 13 bases between the germline ends. The complete variable domain, with remaining parts taken from reference TRBV11-3 and TRBJ2-2, reads EAGVVQSPRYKIIEKKQPVAFWCNPISGHNTLYWYLQNLGQGPELLIRYENEEAVDDSQLPKDRFSAERLKGVDSTLKIQPAELGDSAVYLCASSSLVGGTGELFFGEGSRLTVL.

The table lists this clonotype with many counts. The J gene is TRBJ1-5, the V gene TRBV9; D gene unclear. Per germline, CDR1 SGDLS and CDR2 YYNGEE. The CDR3 contains 13 residues. V was pared by 3 bases and J by 3 bases, with 7 bases between. The CDR3 region is CASSGDNNQPQHF. As DNA, the CDR3 is TGTGCCAGCAGCGGCGACAACAATCAGCCCCAGCATTTT.

This clonotype has more than one count but fewer than ten. The chain links TRBV28 to TRBJ2-1, with 8 bases identical to TRBD1. Germline-derived CDR1 and CDR2 are MDHEN and SYDVKM. V trimming: 5 bases; J trimming: 4 bases; junction bases outside the gene matches: 13. The CDR3 runs to 17 residues. The DNA of the CDR3 is TGTGCCAGCAGTCCGACAACAGGGGGATCCTTTTACAATGAGCAGTTCTTC. Amino acids: CASSPTTGGSFYNEQFF.

This clonotype was picked up a small number of times. The chain joins TRBV11-2 to TRBJ2-1, with 11 positions matching TRBD2. This CDR3 spans 18 amino acids. Germline values: CDR1 SGHAT, CDR2 FQNNGV. Germline trimming cut 2 bases from V and 3 bases from J; bases unmatched to any gene: 9. In nucleotides, the CDR3 is TGTGCCAGCAGCTTACTAGCGGGAGGACCCCAACTCTACAATGAGCAGTTCTTC. This encodes CASSLLAGGPQLYNEQFF.

V usage is TRBV29-1 and J usage is TRBJ1-4, with TRBD1 as a possible D gene (6 bases). The ends were cut back, 4 bases at V and 7 bases at J, with 10 bases in the middle. Germline loops: CDR1 SQVTM, CDR2 ANQGSEA. This CDR3 is 12 amino acids long. CDR3 sequence: CSVGQGIEKLFF. CDR3 DNA: TGCAGCGTTGGCCAGGGGATTGAAAAACTGTTTTTT.

This clonotype was observed a handful of times. This sequence joins TRBV20-1 and TRBJ2-7; D not certain. The CDR3 sequence is 12 residues long. V lost 1 base, J lost 6 bases, and 10 bases lay in between. Germline assignment: CDR1 DFQATT and CDR2 SNEGSKA (reference sequence). The CDR3, as DNA: TGCAGTGCTAGAGTTCGTTACGGCGAGCAGTACTTC. The encoded protein is CSARVRYGEQYF.

This sequence joins TRBV7-9 and TRBJ2-7, with 9 bases aligning to TRBD2. The V segment lost 5 bases and the J segment 1 base; nucleotides outside the gene matches: 3. CDR1 SEHNR and CDR2 FQNEAQ come from the germline V gene (reference sequence). This CDR3 has 14 residues. CDR3 protein: CASSNSGRSYEQYF. The CDR3 coding sequence is TGTGCCAGCAGCAACAGCGGGAGGTCCTACGAGCAGTACTTC.

This clonotype was observed a few times. This rearrangement joins TRBV7-9 to TRBJ2-7, with D perhaps matching TRBD2 (5 bases). Between the trimmed V and J ends, which lost 1 base and 4 bases, there was a span of 11 bases. CDR3 length equals 14 residues. Germline V gene sequence: CDR1 SEHNR, CDR2 FQNEAQ (reference sequence). The CDR3 loop is CASSLEEDLYEQYF. The CDR3 region has the DNA TGTGCCAGCAGCTTAGAGGAGGATCTTTACGAGCAGTACTTC.

The rearrangement uses TRBV5-1 and TRBJ2-1; TRBD1 matches at 10 bases. CDR1 is SGHRS and CDR2 is YFSETQ in the germline V gene. Germline trimming cut 3 bases from V and 13 bases from J; bases unmatched to any gene: 4. The CDR3 totals 12 residues. The CDR3 region is CASSWGTGEQFF. The CDR3 DNA reads as TGCGCCAGCAGCTGGGGGACAGGGGAACAGTTCTTC. The whole variable domain, filled in from reference TRBV5-1 and TRBJ2-1, reads KAGVTQTPRYLIKTRGQQVTLSCSPISGHRSVSWYQQTPGQGLQFLFEYFSETQRNKGNFPGRFSGRQFSNSRSEMNVSTLELGDSALYLCASSWGTGEQFFGPGTRLTVL.

The V and J genes are TRBV3-1 and TRBJ2-2; no clear D. This CDR3 is built from 11 residues. Germline V gene data show CDR1 as LGHDT and CDR2 as YNNKEL (reference sequence). Trimming cost V 3 bases and J 8 bases, with 4 bases left between them. The DNA for the CDR3 is TGTGCCAGCAGCCATGGAGGGGAGCTGTTTTTT. It is translated as CASSHGGELFF.

This clonotype was counted a few times. The chain joins TRBV20-1 to TRBJ2-7, with D perhaps assigned TRBD1 or TRBD2 (6 bases each). The CDR3 runs to 13 residues. Germline V gene data show CDR1 as DFQATT and CDR2 as SNEGSKA (reference sequence). Trimming pared 5 bases from V and 3 bases from J, leaving 14 bases between. This chain's CDR3 is CSAGGHSYYEQYF. The CDR3 DNA is TGCAGTGCTGGGGGGCACTCTTACTACGAGCAGTACTTC.

This clonotype was counted between two and nine times. V and J are TRBV5-1 and TRBJ2-1; D is uncertain. Deletions cut 0 bases from V and 7 bases from J, with 14 bases between. There are 15 residues in the CDR3. Germline CDR1 SGHRS, CDR2 YFSETQ. CDR3 amino acids: CASSLGVLTGNEQFF. The CDR3 region has the DNA TGCGCCAGCAGCTTGGGAGTACTCACGGGTAATGAGCAGTTCTTC.

A few counts support this clonotype. The chain has TRBV7-9 and TRBJ2-1; possibly TRBD2 for D (6 bases). With 8 bases removed from V and 4 bases from J, the gap between germline ends came to 15 bases. The germline V gene encodes CDR1 SEHNR and CDR2 FQNEAQ (reference sequence). This CDR3 is 14 amino acids long. The CDR3 region is CASRDSQAYNEQFF. The CDR3 DNA follows: TGTGCCAGCCGGGACTCACAAGCATACAATGAGCAGTTCTTC.

This clonotype has more than one count but fewer than ten. The rearrangement joins TRBV6-6 to TRBJ1-1; D remains unclear. CDR1 and CDR2 from the germline V gene are MNHNY and SVGAGI (reference sequence). The CDR3 spans 8 residues. Trimming took off 11 bases at V and 6 bases at J, with 4 bases between the two ends. CDR3 sequence: CAASEAFF. The CDR3 region has the DNA TGTGCCGCATCTGAAGCTTTCTTT.

In this sample, this clonotype turned up a few times. The rearrangement joins TRBV3-1 to TRBJ2-7; 11 bases agree with TRBD2. Germline values: CDR1 LGHDT, CDR2 YNNKEL (reference sequence). Trimming took 0 bases from V and 3 from J; bases not matched to a gene: 1. The CDR3 runs to 15 residues. CDR3 nucleotides: TGTGCCAGCAGCCAAGAGGGACTAGCGGTCTACGAGCAGTACTTC. This codes for CASSQEGLAVYEQYF.